This T cell receptor (beta chain) appears in the sequencing data of a study of cytomegalovirus exposure and HLA in healthy donors (TCRdb year 2017). With respect to the entire study: An earlier analysis of a few hundred of the donors reported 276 Gb of sequence data and around 110 million unique TCR beta sequences obtained from about 180 million T cells. Roughly 300 gigabases of sequencing data and around 85 million unique TCR sequences made up an early release that covered 500 to 700 HLA-typed donors. Of the approximately 400 genotyped donors, less than 85% were placed in the genetic ancestry cluster associated with self-reported Caucasian donors. The study aimed to test whether signatures of past pathogen exposure could be identified by cataloging public T cell receptors. The study used immunosequencing to profile the T cell repertoires of 670 or so subjects and linked those repertoires to cytomegalovirus serostatus. Along with the approximately 620-subject first cohort, a separate validation cohort of around 110 different subjects was used. The study combined high-throughput TCR immunosequencing, statistical association of individual TCRs with disease status, and machine learning to predict cytomegalovirus infection status. To study patterns of TCR occurrence, a later analysis re-analyzed previously published TCR beta repertoires from several hundred donors and added high-resolution HLA genotyping. Rather than drawing on any new phenotypic data, the later analysis identified candidate immune exposures from TCR beta sequences and the way those sequences occurred across donors. To decide whether each TCR beta V gene segment behaved as functional or pseudogenic, an earlier analysis of several hundred of the donors relied on high-throughput TCR beta sequencing. Donor age, sex, ethnicity and CMV serostatus were collected together with the repertoire data. Genome-wide SNP genotypes for about 55% of the roughly 670 donors were used in a later genetic analysis, which treated that subset as a discovery cohort. Every discovery cohort repertoire had been produced on one sequencing platform. HLA typing included class I and class II loci at four-digit resolution. The number of typed donors differed by locus: 629-630 for A, B, C, DRB1 and DQB1; approximately 520 for DQA1; approximately 600 for DPA1; and about 450 for DPB1. Roughly five DR-DQ haplotypes were handled as single units for association and clustering because linkage in the cohort was strong. On average, around 240,000 unique TCR beta nucleotide sequences were sequenced per donor among some 420 genotyped donors of the cohort, with 15% to 20% of those sequences being non-productive.

Library prep was done by the immunoSEQ multiplex PCR assay. For the multiplex PCR, a mixture combining 60 forward primers for TCR Vbeta segments and 13 reverse primers for TCR Jbeta segments was used. The CDR3 region of rearranged TCR beta genes was amplified from genomic DNA with a multiplex PCR assay. The Illumina HiSeq System was used to sequence the amplified TCR beta libraries as 87-base-pair reads. As for the authors' bioinformatics: In a later analysis, roughly 80 million unique TCR beta chains were counted across the approximately 640 repertoires, and roughly 9.9 million of these chains were shared by at least two donors. A nearest-neighbor algorithm error-corrected the raw reads and collapsed the reads into unique sequences, merging closely related sequences to remove PCR and sequencing errors. CDR3 sequences were aligned to IMGT reference sequences to assign V, D and J gene segments. For a sequence to be retained, a match of at least six nucleotides was required to both a V gene segment and a J gene segment. Rearrangements were called productive when the CDR3 lacked stop codons and stayed in frame with V and J; all others were non-productive. Following IMGT convention, CDR3 was defined as the stretch from the second conserved V-encoded cysteine up to the conserved J-encoded phenylalanine. Sequences without an unambiguous match to a single V gene segment were excluded from the earlier analysis of about 600 of the donors. In an earlier analysis of approximately 610 of the donors, V segments were called functional above 56.7% productive rearrangements and were called segregating when the between-donor standard deviation exceeded 5%. A statistical classification framework was built for diagnosing cytomegalovirus status from the catalog of TCR beta chain sequences. In a later analysis, TCR nucleotide sequences were compared against IMGT/GENE-DB human TR gene sequences so that V and J genes could be assigned. The TCRdist pipeline was used in a later analysis to assign CDR3 sequences and most-parsimonious VDJ recombination scenarios. A later analysis defined each TCR beta chain by its CDR3 amino acid sequence plus V-gene family, and excluded reads lacking a unique V-gene family. As a way to deal with suspected cross-contamination and a sequencing artifact, a later analysis dropped 592 nucleotide sequences that were highly shared and had low generation probability. A later analysis calculated a clonal expansion index for each public chain from normalized within-repertoire ranks of inferred template counts. Generation probabilities in a later analysis came from a VDJ recombination model fitted to out-of-frame rearrangements, and those results were checked against IGoR. Hypergeometric tests were used in a later analysis to score TCR-TCR, TCR-HLA and TCR-CMV co-occurrence, with a repertoire-size bias correction applied to the TCR pairs. A later analysis estimated false discovery rates by permuting HLA or CMV assignments 20 times. In a later analysis, co-occurring TCRs were grouped using DBSCAN, with TCRdist sequence similarity added in when clustering inside HLA-allele-positive subsets. Repertoires with fewer than 30,000 or more than 120,000 public chains, plus five repertoires with anomalous nucleotide sharing, were excluded from co-occurrence clustering. TCRdb re-hosts the immuneACCESS table, in-frame sequences only. Its copies lack some clones; in the studies checked, an unresolved V gene accounts for under half of them, and the cause for the rest is not known. That table supplies the V and J calls and clone size; D and trimming were determined from the DNA. Counted in this sample were fewer than 200,000 clones; 70% to 80% of them appeared once. The ten largest clonotypes hold less than 0.9% of the sample.

The germline V gene supplies CDR1 SQVTM and CDR2 ANQGSEA. The junction shows trimming of 5 bases on V and 9 bases on J, and the gene matches do not reach 10 bases of it. The cysteine opens and the phenylalanine closes a CDR3 of 13 amino acids. Just CDR3 DNA is preserved here, 39 bases in frame from base 1. In regard to this clone: Its antigen specificity is not known. It has no much larger one-base neighbor in the sample; base qualities were not kept.

In total, around 600 healthy bone marrow donors made up the cohort. At the time of sampling, all cohort members were nominally healthy, though unrecorded immune exposures were likely present. The donor tested CMV seronegative and was one of the 352 seronegative cohort members. Every donor gave a peripheral blood sample, and the peripheral blood mononuclear cells from that sample were used for TCR beta sequencing. The Qiagen DNeasy Blood Extraction Kit was used to extract genomic DNA from the blood cell samples. The investigation overall reported the following: The study listed approximately 160 TCR beta chains as associated with cytomegalovirus. The earlier analysis of about 600 of the donors excluded fewer than 20 rarely observed V segments, including chromosome 9 orphons, because counts were too low. In vitro tests confirmed that three of the cytomegalovirus-associated TCR beta chains recognize cytomegalovirus antigens. A cluster of highly shared sequence variants was judged likely to be a technical artifact of the sequencing pipeline. In a later analysis, around 17,000 TCR beta sequences were associated with specific HLA alleles at a false discovery rate of 0.05. V-gene and J-gene trimming of TCR beta chains was associated with a missense DCLRE1C variant in a later genetic analysis, and the association was replicated in an independent cohort. When HLA alleles, especially DR and DQ, strongly co-occurred, attributing TCR associations to individual alleles was difficult. An earlier analysis of several hundred of the donors showed that most TCR beta V segments appeared in productive rearrangements either about 87% or about 30% of the time, which broadly matched IMGT annotations. Linkage disequilibrium might explain the correlated functional status among segregating V segments, but an unknown experimental factor could not be excluded. Most TCR sequences were seen in very few donors, while some public TCRs were found in many individuals. The cohort was sequenced for TCR beta chains only, and without alpha or paired-chain data the features that could be detected were limited. It was suggested by the authors that the approach could potentially be generalized to other disease states and immunological phenotypes. For the cohort, immune exposure information was limited to CMV serostatus. Some IMGT-functional V segments, including TRBV6-2 and TRBV6-3, could not be distinguished by the 87-base-pair reads and were therefore excluded. In a later analysis, TCR association rates were found to vary across HLA loci, with the most associated TCRs seen for DRB1 alleles and the fewest for HLA-C alleles. Because some donors lacked HLA typing at each locus, the association tests relied only on the typed subset. According to a later genetic analysis, donors in an Asian-associated ancestry cluster had fewer N-insertions in productive TCRs than the approximately 700-donor mean. A later analysis found that most CMV-associated TCR beta chains appeared HLA-restricted, with HLA associations seemingly driven largely by CMV exposure. In a later analysis, HLA-associated TCR beta chains were found to be more clonally expanded and to have lower generation probabilities than equally common non-associated chains. In both the original and validation cohorts, the classifier was reported to diagnose cytomegalovirus status with high specificity and sensitivity. A further reported finding was that TCR beta sequences accurately predicted the HLA-A and HLA-B alleles for most subjects in the first cohort. Roughly uniform sequencing depth across donors was assumed in presence/absence analyses, although this assumption may not hold. According to a later analysis, parvovirus B19, influenza, CMV and Epstein-Barr virus appeared linked to several top co-occurrence clusters.

The sequenced sample consisted of PBMCs. Recombination linked TRBV29-1 to TRBJ2-1, with 7 junctional bases fitting TRBD1. The source is a female donor in good health and CMV-seronegative. This receptor has the CDR3 CSVWTGPGVEQFF. In nucleotide form, the sequence is TGCAGCGTTTGGACAGGCCCCGGCGTTGAGCAGTTCTTC.